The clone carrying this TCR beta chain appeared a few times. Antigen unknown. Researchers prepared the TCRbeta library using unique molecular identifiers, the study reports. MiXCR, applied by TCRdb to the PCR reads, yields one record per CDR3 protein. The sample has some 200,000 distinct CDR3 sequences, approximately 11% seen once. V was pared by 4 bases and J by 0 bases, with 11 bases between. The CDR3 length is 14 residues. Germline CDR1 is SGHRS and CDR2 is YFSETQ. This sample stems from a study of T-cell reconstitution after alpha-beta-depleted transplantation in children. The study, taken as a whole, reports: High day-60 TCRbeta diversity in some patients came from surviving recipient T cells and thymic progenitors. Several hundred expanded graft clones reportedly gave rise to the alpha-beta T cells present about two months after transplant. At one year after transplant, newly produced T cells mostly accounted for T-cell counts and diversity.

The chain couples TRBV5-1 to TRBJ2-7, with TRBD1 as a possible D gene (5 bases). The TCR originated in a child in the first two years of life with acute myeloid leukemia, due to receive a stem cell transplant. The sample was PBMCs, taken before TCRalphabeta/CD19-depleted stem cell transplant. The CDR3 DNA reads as TGCGCCAGCAGCCCCTGGGGCAGCTCCTACGAGCAGTACTTC. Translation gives CASSPWGSSYEQYF.